What follows are 23 T cell receptor beta chains derived from one specimen sequenced in a study of blood T cell repertoires in COVID-19. The table came from immunoSEQ multiplex PCR; TCRdb's copy has only in-frame clones and leaves some out. In the table there are 45,000 to 60,000 clones, 70% to 90% of which are singletons. Sequenced: peripheral blood. These receptor sequences come from a man aged 55 to 70 with acute or convalescent COVID-19.

This clone was observed once. This chain connects TRBV19 to TRBJ2-2, with D possibly TRBD1 on 5 matching bases. Germline lookup yields CDR1 LNHDA and CDR2 SQIVND (reference sequence). V lost 4 bases and J 1 base, leaving 7 bases between the germline ends. The CDR3 length is 14 residues. As DNA, the CDR3 is TGTGCCAGTAGTACTACAGGGAACACCGGGGAGCTGTTTTTT. Its translation is CASSTTGNTGELFF.

The chain employs TRBV9 and TRBJ1-4; D gene unclear. V was pared by 0 bases and J by 8 bases, with 14 bases between. The CDR3 is made up of 15 amino acids. From germline, CDR1 is SGDLS and CDR2 YYNGEE. In DNA, the CDR3 is TGTGCCAGCAGCGTAGGAGAGGGTGTGAGCGAAAAACTGTTTTTT. Residues: CASSVGEGVSEKLFF.

The chain employs TRBV3-1 (or the pseudogene TRBV3-2) and TRBJ1-1; 8 bases align to TRBD1. V gave up 3 bases and J gave up 1 base; unmatched junction bases: 1. This CDR3 region has 14 residues. The germline CDR1 and CDR2 sequences are LGHDT and YNNKEL (reference sequence). CDR3 residues: CASSQGQANTEAFF. Written as DNA, the CDR3 is TGTGCCAGCAGCCAGGGACAGGCGAACACTGAAGCTTTCTTT.

This clone turned up a few times. The chain carries TRBV28 and TRBJ2-7; TRBD1 agrees at 8 bases. Germline loops: CDR1 MDHEN, CDR2 SYDVKM. The CDR3 has 14 residues. V dropped 6 bases and J dropped 5; count of bases not matched to a gene: 9. CDR3 coding DNA: TGTGCCAGCAGCCAAACGACAGGGGCCAACGAGCAGTACTTC. The encoded protein is CASSQTTGANEQYF.

The J gene is TRBJ1-4, the V gene TRBV6-5; 9 nucleotides line up with TRBD1. CDR3 length: 14 residues. The trim removed 7 bases at V and 8 bases at J, leaving 8 bases unmatched. Germline loops: CDR1 MNHEY, CDR2 SVGAGI. Here the CDR3 DNA reads TGTGCCAGCAAAAAGGGGACAGGGCACGAAAAACTGTTTTTT. Protein product: CASKKGTGHEKLFF.

The chain couples TRBV5-1 to TRBJ2-7, with 7 bases aligning to TRBD1. J lost 3 bases, V lost 6 bases, and 6 bases had no gene match. The CDR3 runs to 13 residues. CDR1 is SGHRS, CDR2 YFSETQ, per germline. The CDR3 protein is CASTEQGHYEQYF. Written as DNA, the CDR3 is TGCGCCAGCACTGAACAGGGGCACTACGAGCAGTACTTC. Complete variable domain (other parts from reference TRBV5-1 and TRBJ2-7): KAGVTQTPRYLIKTRGQQVTLSCSPISGHRSVSWYQQTPGQGLQFLFEYFSETQRNKGNFPGRFSGRQFSNSRSEMNVSTLELGDSALYLCASTEQGHYEQYFGPGTRLTVT.

The chain couples TRBV6-1 to TRBJ1-3, with D perhaps TRBD1 (5 bases). CDR1 and CDR2 (germline): MNHNS, SASEGT. The CDR3 covers 15 residues. V shed 2 bases and J shed 2 bases, with 10 bases lying between them. CDR3 sequence reads: CASSEYSGTGNTIYF. CDR3 DNA: TGTGCCAGCAGTGAATATTCAGGGACTGGAAACACCATATATTTT.

This chain joins TRBV9 and TRBJ1-6, with D maybe TRBD1 (5 bases). In germline, CDR1 is SGDLS, CDR2 YYNGEE. The CDR3 totals 16 residues. The V end was cut by 5 bases, the J end by 6 bases, with 18 bases between. Here the CDR3 DNA reads TGTGCCAGCAGGGGGGGAGGAAGGCAGGCTAATTCACCCCTCCACTTT. This gives the protein CASRGGGRQANSPLHF.

The V gene is TRBV5-1, the J gene TRBJ1-2; D perhaps matches TRBD1 (5 bases). Trimming cost V 4 bases and J 0 bases, with 16 bases left between them. In germline, CDR1 is SGHRS, CDR2 YFSETQ. The CDR3 extends over 16 amino acids. CDR3 DNA sequence: TGCGCCAGCAGCAAAGATCCAGGGCAGGCTAACTATGGCTACACCTTC. Protein sequence: CASSKDPGQANYGYTF.

The chain couples TRBV6-1 to TRBJ1-6, with TRBD1 as a possible D gene (5 bases). Germline V gives CDR1 MNHNS, CDR2 SASEGT. With 2 bases removed from V and 13 bases from J, the gap between germline ends came to 15 bases. The CDR3 sequence is 14 residues long. The CDR3 coding sequence is TGTGCCAGCAGTGAACTCTCTCGGGGGATGCCCCTCCACTTT. It is translated as CASSELSRGMPLHF.

This clone was picked up one time. The J gene is TRBJ2-1, the V gene TRBV24-1, with 9 bases matching TRBD2. Trimming removed 1 base from V and 0 bases from J; junction bases left unmatched: 12. CDR3 length: 20 residues. CDR1 and CDR2 (germline): KGHDR, SFDVKD. Here the CDR3 DNA reads TGTGCCACCAGTGATTTCGAGGGTGGGTCTAGCGGGATCTCCTACAATGAGCAGTTCTTC. As protein: CATSDFEGGSSGISYNEQFF.

Comment on this clone: This sample includes further DNA sequences coding for the same CDR3. The chain employs TRBV9 and TRBJ2-7; D might be TRBD2 (6 bases). CDR1 is SGDLS, CDR2 YYNGEE, per germline. V lost 0 bases and J lost 7, with 11 bases in between. The CDR3 has 13 amino acids. CDR3 residues: CASSVDQGGEQYF. The CDR3 DNA reads as TGTGCCAGCAGCGTAGACCAGGGAGGAGAGCAGTACTTC.

Comment on this clone: One end of the junction varies from germline; a read error may be responsible. This chain joins TRBV7-7 and TRBJ2-3, with TRBD2 as a possible D gene (5 bases). CDR3 size: 14 residues. Germline V gene lookup returns CDR1 SSHAT and CDR2 FNYEAQ (reference sequence). Here the CDR3 reads CASSLGVGLDTQYF. The DNA of the CDR3 is TGTGCTAGCAGCTTGGGAGTGGGCTTGGATACGCAGTATTTT.

V and J are TRBV6-1 and TRBJ2-7; TRBD1 agrees at 9 bases. Trimming removed 3 bases from V and 0 bases from J; junction bases left unmatched: 3. The germline V gene encodes CDR1 MNHNS and CDR2 SASEGT. The CDR3 has 15 amino acids. As DNA, the CDR3 is TGTGCCAGCAGTGATCGGACAGGGGTCTCCTACGAGCAGTACTTC. It translates to CASSDRTGVSYEQYF.

The chain combines TRBV6-1 with TRBJ2-3, with 9 positions matching TRBD2. Germline loops: CDR1 MNHNS, CDR2 SASEGT. V dropped 1 base and J dropped 12; count of bases not matched to a gene: 5. CDR3 length: 13 residues. CDR3 DNA: TGTGCCAGCAGTGAAGTCCCGGGACTAGCCCAGTATTTT. Translated, it gives CASSEVPGLAQYF.

The rearrangement links TRBV19 to TRBJ1-1; D may be TRBD1 (6 bases). There are 16 residues in the CDR3. The V and J ends lost 0 bases and 1 base respectively, with 12 bases between them. The germline CDR1 and CDR2 sequences are LNHDA and SQIVND (reference sequence). The CDR3 is CASSIDHGQKNTEAFF. The CDR3 DNA reads as TGTGCCAGTAGTATAGATCACGGACAGAAGAACACTGAAGCTTTCTTT.

This chain joins TRBV27 and TRBJ2-7; 9 positions agree with TRBD1. This CDR3 comprises 15 residues. Germline V gives CDR1 MNHEY, CDR2 SMNVEV (reference sequence). V was clipped by 4 bases and J by 3 bases; unmatched bases: 7. The CDR3 loop reads CASSSAGTGFYEQYF. The DNA of the CDR3 is TGTGCCAGCAGTTCGGCCGGGACAGGGTTCTACGAGCAGTACTTC.

The chain recombines TRBV5-4 with TRBJ1-1, with no clear D. V shed 0 bases and J shed 6 bases, with 12 bases lying between them. Germline CDR1 SGHNT, CDR2 YYREEE (reference sequence). The length of the CDR3 is 14 residues. For the CDR3, the DNA is TGTGCCAGCAGCTTGGAATCCATTAACTCTGAAGCTTTCTTT. Its protein is CASSLESINSEAFF. Looking up the rest from reference TRBV5-4 and TRBJ1-1 gives the full variable domain: ETGVTQSPTHLIKTRGQQVTLRCSSQSGHNTVSWYQQALGQGPQFIFQYYREEENGRGNFPPRFSGLQFPNYSSELNVNALELDDSALYLCASSLESINSEAFFGQGTRLTVV.

The chain uses TRBV19 and TRBJ1-5; no firm D call. Trimming took off 5 bases at V and 0 bases at J, with 17 bases between the two ends. This CDR3 comprises 17 residues. Germline-derived CDR1 and CDR2 are LNHDA and SQIVND (reference sequence). CDR3: CASSPQVIFNSNQPQHF. In nucleotides, the CDR3 is TGTGCCAGTAGTCCCCAGGTTATTTTCAATAGCAATCAGCCCCAGCATTTT.

CDR3 nucleotides: TGCGCCAGCAGGCTCAGGACTAGCGGGTACAATGAGCAGTTCTTC. Its translation is CASRLRTSGYNEQFF. V and J are TRBV5-1 and TRBJ2-1; 11 bases are a match to TRBD2. The germline gives CDR1 SGHRS, CDR2 YFSETQ. This CDR3 contains 15 residues. The V and J ends lost 5 bases and 4 bases, in that order; junction bases with no gene match: 5.

V gene TRBV28 combines with J gene TRBJ1-2; 9 nucleotides line up with TRBD1. The germline gives CDR1 MDHEN, CDR2 SYDVKM. V trimming: 6 bases; J trimming: 4 bases; junction bases outside the gene matches: 6. The CDR3 spans 14 residues. The CDR3 here is CASSQGQGSYGYTF. The CDR3 DNA follows: TGTGCCAGCAGCCAGGGACAGGGCTCCTATGGCTACACCTTC.

The V gene is TRBV6-1, the J gene TRBJ2-3; TRBD2 might be the D (5 bases). The CDR3 extends over 16 amino acids. V was shortened by 4 bases and J by 3 bases, with 17 bases between the two germline ends. CDR1 is MNHNS, CDR2 SASEGT, per germline. The CDR3 loop reads CASSGLLVSSTDTQYF. DNA of the CDR3: TGTGCCAGCAGTGGACTACTAGTTAGTTCGACAGATACGCAGTATTTT.

The CDR3 reads CASSSGAGGAYGYTF. In DNA, the CDR3 is TGTGCCAGCAGCTCCGGGGCAGGGGGCGCCTATGGCTACACCTTC. This chain links TRBV27 with TRBJ1-2; 8 positions agree with TRBD1. Germline V CDR1 and CDR2: MNHEY, SMNVEV (reference sequence). The CDR3 extends over 15 amino acids. V trimming: 6 bases; J trimming: 4 bases; junction bases outside the gene matches: 10.